These 24 T cell receptor beta chains came from one sample sequenced in a study of patients and donors after allogeneic stem cell transplantation. TCRdb used MiXCR to reprocess the RT-PCR reads, holding one entry per CDR3 protein. In the table there are 25,000 to 30,000 distinct CDR3 sequences, more than 8% of which are singletons. The sequenced material came from blood, either unsorted or a sorted T cell fraction (not recorded which). The origin of the receptors is a human donor who was either an allogeneic HSCT recipient or a stem cell or donor lymphocyte infusion donor (not recorded which). It is not recorded whose cells these are; they may come from a transplant donor.

The chain carries TRBV5-1 and TRBJ1-1, with a possible D match to TRBD1 (5 bases). Trimming pared 4 bases from V and 3 bases from J, leaving 16 bases between. The germline CDR1 and CDR2 sequences are SGHRS and YFSETQ. The CDR3 totals 15 residues. The CDR3 spells CASSPLRGGDTEAFF. In DNA form, the CDR3 reads TGCGCCAGCAGCCCACTGAGGGGAGGTGACACTGAAGCTTTCTTT.

In its sample, this clonotype was seen many times. V gene TRBV6-5 combines with J gene TRBJ1-1, with D maybe TRBD1 (5 bases). Per germline, CDR1 MNHEY and CDR2 SVGAGI. The CDR3 has 14 residues. The ends were cut back, 0 bases at V and 4 bases at J, with 9 bases in the middle. The CDR3 sequence is CASSYSQESTEAFF. Written as DNA, the CDR3 is TGTGCCAGCAGTTACTCACAGGAATCCACTGAAGCTTTCTTT.

This clonotype appeared many times. This chain uses TRBV6-2 or TRBV6-3 with TRBJ2-1, with 8 bases lining up with TRBD1. The CDR3 spans 16 residues. The J segment lost 2 bases and the V segment lost 7 bases, leaving 10 bases of the junction unmatched. Germline assignment: CDR1 MNHEY and CDR2 SVGEGT. The CDR3 nucleotides read TGTGCCAGCAAACTATGGACAGGGAACCCCTACAATGAGCAGTTCTTC. This gives the protein CASKLWTGNPYNEQFF.

This clonotype appeared many times. V usage is TRBV6-5 and J usage is TRBJ2-1; 8 bases align to TRBD1. The CDR3 is 16 amino acids. The V gene end was trimmed by 2 bases and the J gene end by 6 bases; junction bases not matched to a gene: 9. Germline CDR1 is MNHEY and CDR2 is SVGAGI. CDR3 nucleotide sequence: TGTGCCAGCAGTTACGTCAGGGGGCGAGTTGGCAATGAGCAGTTCTTC. It encodes CASSYVRGRVGNEQFF.

The V and J genes are TRBV20-1 and TRBJ2-2, with D possibly TRBD1 on 5 matching bases. V was shortened by 3 bases and J by 4 bases, with 12 bases between the two germline ends. Per the germline V gene, CDR1 is DFQATT and CDR2 is SNEGSKA (reference sequence). The CDR3 covers 14 residues. This chain's CDR3 is CSASRGPSTGELFF. The DNA for the CDR3 is TGCAGTGCTAGTAGGGGCCCGAGCACCGGGGAGCTGTTTTTT.

This clonotype was counted at least ten times. The chain recombines TRBV5-5 with TRBJ2-5; TRBD1 is a possible D gene (6 bases). The CDR3 runs to 13 residues. V lost 9 bases to trimming and J lost 5 bases, with 17 bases between them. CDR1 and CDR2 from the germline V gene are SGHKS and YYEKEE (reference sequence). The CDR3 nucleotides read TGTGCCACTGCCAGGGGATCGGGGGAGACCCAGTACTTC. It specifies CATARGSGETQYF.

This clonotype was detected ten times or more. The V gene is TRBV18, the J gene TRBJ2-7, with a tentative D call TRBD1 (5 bases). The germline V gene has CDR1 KGHSH and CDR2 LQKENI. V was cut by 2 bases and J by 4 bases, with 9 bases left in between. The CDR3 runs 13 residues. The CDR3 is CASSPGAVYEQYF. CDR3 DNA sequence: TGTGCCAGCTCACCAGGGGCGGTTTACGAGCAGTACTTC.

This clonotype was counted only a few times. This chain uses TRBV10-3 with TRBJ1-1; 7 positions match TRBD1. Germline CDR1 ENHRY, CDR2 SYGVKD. Trimming cost V 5 bases and J 5 bases; bases outside gene matches: 14. The CDR3 consists of 16 residues. CDR3: CAISTRQGGTGTEAFF. In DNA, the CDR3 is TGTGCCATCAGTACAAGACAGGGAGGGACGGGGACTGAAGCTTTCTTT.

The sample holds a few counts of this clonotype. The V and J genes are TRBV6-1 and TRBJ1-3, with D possibly being TRBD1 (5 bases). V was trimmed by 3 bases and J by 3 bases, leaving 15 bases between them. The CDR3 covers 16 residues. Germline V gene sequence: CDR1 MNHNS, CDR2 SASEGT. The CDR3, as DNA: TGTGCCAGCAGTGAGCGGGGCCTAAACTATGGAAACACCATATATTTT. This codes for CASSERGLNYGNTIYF.

The rearrangement uses TRBV18 and TRBJ2-2; tentative D call: TRBD2 (5 bases). V was pared by 6 bases and J by 7 bases, with 21 bases between. Germline V gene lookup returns CDR1 KGHSH and CDR2 LQKENI. The CDR3 has 16 residues. Here the CDR3 DNA reads TGTGCCAGCTCCCGAAACGATAAGGGAGTTAGCGGGGAGCTGTTTTTT. Translation gives CASSRNDKGVSGELFF.

This clonotype has a count of ten or more. The chain links TRBV5-1 to TRBJ2-7; 8 nucleotides line up with TRBD1. V dropped 0 bases and J dropped 3; count of bases not matched to a gene: 2. CDR1 SGHRS and CDR2 YFSETQ come from the germline V gene. The CDR3 is made up of 14 amino acids. As DNA, the CDR3 is TGCGCCAGCAGCTTGGGGACAGGGTACTACGAGCAGTACTTC. It translates to CASSLGTGYYEQYF.

This clonotype was counted many times. The chain is built from TRBV6-1 and TRBJ2-7; 7 bases fit TRBD1. Germline-derived CDR1 and CDR2 are MNHNS and SASEGT. This CDR3 region has 14 residues. The V segment lost 7 bases and the J segment 6 bases; nucleotides outside the gene matches: 12. The CDR3 is CASNLDRNVFEQYF. The CDR3 DNA sequence: TGTGCCAGCAACCTGGACAGGAACGTCTTCGAGCAGTACTTC.

This clonotype showed up many times. The chain joins TRBV7-6 to TRBJ1-1, with D maybe TRBD1 (5 bases). Germline CDR1 is SGHVS and CDR2 is FNYEAQ. V was shortened by 1 base and J by 2 bases, with 8 bases between the two germline ends. CDR3 length: 14 amino acids. The CDR3 protein is CASSLGGGNTEAFF. CDR3 coding DNA: TGTGCCAGCAGCTTAGGGGGGGGAAACACTGAAGCTTTCTTT.

The chain is built from TRBV6-5 and TRBJ1-5; D is unclear. V was cut by 0 bases and J by 3 bases, with 9 bases left in between. Looked up from germline, CDR1 is MNHEY and CDR2 is SVGAGI. The CDR3 is made up of 15 amino acids. The DNA for the CDR3 is TGTGCCAGCAGTTACTCGAGGAGGGCCAATCAGCCCCAGCATTTT. This codes for CASSYSRRANQPQHF.

This clonotype was observed a handful of times. V gene TRBV5-8 combines with J gene TRBJ2-7; D is perhaps TRBD2 (5 bases). The V gene lost 4 bases and the J gene lost 2 bases, with 13 bases spanning the gap. This CDR3 comprises 14 residues. Germline CDR1 and CDR2: SGHTS and YDEGEE. CDR3 sequence (DNA): TGTGCCAGCAGCCTCCCCGGACTCACCTACGAGCAGTACTTC. As protein: CASSLPGLTYEQYF.

The sample holds many counts of this clonotype. The rearrangement joins TRBV3-1 to TRBJ2-3; TRBD2 matches 8 bases. J was trimmed by 2 bases and V by 0 bases; bases with no gene match: 4. Germline V gives CDR1 LGHDT, CDR2 YNNKEL (reference sequence). CDR3 length: 16 residues. The CDR3 here is CASSQELAEITDTQYF. Written as DNA, the CDR3 is TGTGCCAGCAGCCAAGAACTAGCGGAGATCACAGATACGCAGTATTTT.

This clonotype occurred many times. The gene calls are TRBV11-2 and TRBJ1-6; D is uncertain. This CDR3 is built from 15 residues. Deletions cut 3 bases from V and 5 bases from J, with 11 bases between. CDR1 is SGHAT, CDR2 FQNNGV, per germline. In DNA, the CDR3 is TGTGCCAGCAGCTTTACGGGAACCAATAATTCACCCCTCCACTTT. Its translation is CASSFTGTNNSPLHF.

This clonotype was seen a handful of times. This sequence joins TRBV21-1 and TRBJ1-1; the table assigns TRBD1, which was not confirmed against the DNA. TRBV21-1 is labeled a pseudogene. This CDR3 comprises 14 residues. This chain's CDR3 is CATQATGGGSEAFF. The CDR3 DNA is TGTGCCACCCAAGCAACAGGGGGAGGTTCTGAAGCTTTCTTT.

This clonotype occurred a few times. The chain has TRBV27 and TRBJ1-6; 9 bases align to TRBD1. Germline V lookup: CDR1 MNHEY, CDR2 SMNVEV (reference sequence). The CDR3 contains 14 residues. Trimming cost V 6 bases and J 7 bases; bases outside gene matches: 4. CDR3 residues: CASRKQGANSPLHF. The CDR3 region has the DNA TGTGCCAGCAGGAAACAGGGGGCGAATTCACCCCTCCACTTT.

This clonotype was picked up a small number of times. The V gene is TRBV4-1, the J gene TRBJ2-1, with 7 bases identical to TRBD2. The V gene's germline CDR1 is MGHRA and CDR2 YSYEKL. The junction had 5 bases not matched to a gene; V was cut back by 0 bases and J by 12 bases. The CDR3 spans 13 residues. DNA of the CDR3: TGCGCCAGCAGCCAAGATTGGTGGGAGGGGCAGTTCTTC. It encodes CASSQDWWEGQFF.

This chain joins TRBV9 and TRBJ1-1; 7 bases line up with TRBD1. J gave up 4 bases and V 0 bases, and 3 bases lay outside the gene matches. This CDR3 is 14 amino acids long. CDR1 SGDLS and CDR2 YYNGEE come from the germline V gene. CDR3 nucleotides: TGTGCCAGCAGCGTAGGTAGGGGGCGCACTGAAGCTTTCTTT. The encoded protein is CASSVGRGRTEAFF.

The chain combines TRBV5-1 with TRBJ2-2; 10 nucleotides match TRBD2. CDR1 SGHRS and CDR2 YFSETQ come from the germline V gene. This CDR3 is built from 18 residues. Trimming cost V 2 bases and J 0 bases; bases outside gene matches: 7. CDR3 in amino acids: CASSFPLAGDPNTGELFF. The CDR3 coding sequence is TGCGCCAGCAGCTTCCCGCTAGCGGGGGACCCGAACACCGGGGAGCTGTTTTTT.

This clonotype was counted a few times. The chain is built from TRBV20-1 and TRBJ2-7, with 7 bases that match TRBD1. This CDR3 is 11 amino acids long. The germline CDR1 and CDR2 sequences are DFQATT and SNEGSKA (reference sequence). V shed 4 bases and J 6 bases; nucleotides not matched to a gene: 3. The CDR3 protein is CSAIRGLEQYF. In DNA form, the CDR3 reads TGCAGTGCTATAAGGGGGCTCGAGCAGTACTTC.

V is TRBV9 and J is TRBJ1-5; D unclear. Germline values: CDR1 SGDLS, CDR2 YYNGEE. The V gene lost 1 base and the J gene lost 1 base, with 6 bases spanning the gap. CDR3 size: 14 residues. The CDR3 sequence: CASSVTGSNQPQHF. DNA of the CDR3: TGTGCCAGCAGCGTAACGGGGAGCAATCAGCCCCAGCATTTT.